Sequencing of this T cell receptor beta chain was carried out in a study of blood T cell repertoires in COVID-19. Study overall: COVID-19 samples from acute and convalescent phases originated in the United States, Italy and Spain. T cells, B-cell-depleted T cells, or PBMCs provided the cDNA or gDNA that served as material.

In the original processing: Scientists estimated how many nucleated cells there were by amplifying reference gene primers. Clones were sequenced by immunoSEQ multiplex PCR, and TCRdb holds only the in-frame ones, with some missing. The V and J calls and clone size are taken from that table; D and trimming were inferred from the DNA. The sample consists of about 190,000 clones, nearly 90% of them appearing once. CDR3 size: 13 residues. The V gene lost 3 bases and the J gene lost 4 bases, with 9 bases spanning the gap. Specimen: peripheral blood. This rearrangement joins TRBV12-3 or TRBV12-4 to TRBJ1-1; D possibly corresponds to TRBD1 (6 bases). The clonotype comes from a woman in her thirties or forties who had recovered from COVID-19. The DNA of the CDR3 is TGTGCCAGCAGTTTGGACAGACTCACTGAAGCTTTCTTT. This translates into CASSLDRLTEAFF.